This T cell receptor beta chain comes out of a study of shared clonotypes between healthy human individuals. Sequencing used immunoSEQ multiplex PCR; TCRdb keeps in-frame clones, though not all of them. The sample lists about 1.1 million clones, around 78% occurring once. This sequence originates from a man aged 18 to 30 in good health. Some clones in this sample may be carry-over from other donors' samples. Sequenced: memory CD4+ T cells from PBMCs. Subset described: CD45RA-negative fraction.

The CDR3 DNA sequence: TGTGCCAGCAGTCCCCGAGGCTATCTCTCTGGGGCCAACGTCCTGACTTTC. This sequence encodes CASSPRGYLSGANVLTF. The chain combines TRBV28 with TRBJ2-6, with D unresolved. V lost 5 bases and J lost 0, with 14 bases in between. The CDR3 totals 17 residues. Germline V lookup: CDR1 MDHEN, CDR2 SYDVKM.